This TCR beta chain comes out of a study of T cell repertoires in cytomegalovirus infection (dated by TCRdb to the late 2010s). Background on the whole study: Alongside well-studied HLA-B-restricted epitopes, the peptide stimulations were aimed at recently identified HLA-C-restricted CMV epitopes, whose presentation resists viral immunomodulation. Donor HLA type was relevant to the analysis, as public TCR beta signatures indicated carriage of CMV infection together with the matching HLA type. Overall study outcomes, separate from this receptor: The ex vivo response was dominated by HLA-C-restricted CMV-specific TCR beta clonotypes, and the single most frequent clonotype in two of eight donors was supplied by these HLA-C-restricted clonotypes. Carriers of CMV infection plus the relevant HLA type were discriminated by the cumulative frequency of public TCR beta family members in the study cohort and in an independent roughly 340-donor cohort.

The sample's treatment or condition label is to be understood as: in vitro stimulation with specific CMV peptide epitopes to enrich CMV-specific T cells. The junction shows trimming of 9 bases on V and 5 bases on J, plus 16 bases between the germline ends. CDR1 and CDR2 were assigned from the germline V gene (reference sequence) as LNHDA and SQIVND. The cysteine opens and the phenylalanine closes a CDR3 of 13 amino acids. Only the CDR3 DNA stays, 39 bases, in frame from base 1. This clonotype was seen a few times. No antigen is known for it. Per-base quality was not reported, and no clone a single base away is much larger than it. The instrument was an Illumina HiSeq 1500. TCRdb's own reprocessing of the public reads used fastp at Q25 and MiXCR and kept productive beta chains. Rows with a matching CDR3 protein are joined into one entry that keeps the most common DNA and genes. This sample holds about 330,000 distinct CDR3 sequences; about 35% were observed only once. The leading ten clones occupy about 14% of the sample.

The source was cultured PBMCs, collected from culture after CMV antigen stimulation. The chain is made from TRBV19 and TRBJ1-2, with the D gene not confidently named. The source is a human donor in good health (CMV status not recorded). Some clones in this sample may be carry-over from other donors' samples. The sequenced DNA: TGTGCCAGCGGTGGGGAACCTCGGTATGGCTACACCTTC. The encoded protein is CASGGEPRYGYTF.